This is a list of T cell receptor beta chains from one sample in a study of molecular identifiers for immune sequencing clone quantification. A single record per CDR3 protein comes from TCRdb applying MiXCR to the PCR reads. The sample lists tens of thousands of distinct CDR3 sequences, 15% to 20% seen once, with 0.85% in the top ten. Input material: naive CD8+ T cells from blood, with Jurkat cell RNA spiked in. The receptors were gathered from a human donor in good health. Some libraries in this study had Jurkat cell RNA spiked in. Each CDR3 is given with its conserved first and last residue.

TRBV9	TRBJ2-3	CASSVVAGASTDTQYF
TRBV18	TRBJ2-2	CASSPGNGELFF
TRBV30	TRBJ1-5	CAWSGSQHSNQPQHF
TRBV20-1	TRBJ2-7	CSAPRTGGWRDEQYF
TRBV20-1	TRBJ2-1	CSASSGGSYNEQFF
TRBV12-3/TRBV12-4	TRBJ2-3	CASSFYGTATDTQYF
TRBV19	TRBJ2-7	CASNMPSPFYEQYF
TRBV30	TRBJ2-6	CAWSVRGPGANVLTF
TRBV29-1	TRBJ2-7	CSAVERGGPAYEQYF
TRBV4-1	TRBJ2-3	CASSRLAGESTDTQYF
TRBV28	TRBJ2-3	CASGRGTVRTDTQYF
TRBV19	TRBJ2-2	CASLGGGINTGELFF
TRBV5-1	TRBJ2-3	CASSQGTADTQYF
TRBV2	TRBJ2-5	CASTLNHGTSTEQETQYF
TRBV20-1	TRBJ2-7	CSARPDILYEQYF
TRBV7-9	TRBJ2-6	CASSLGGSGANVLTF
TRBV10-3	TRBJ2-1	CAISEVVGETSGAYNEQFF
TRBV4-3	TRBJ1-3	CASSQTTTGIAGNTIYF
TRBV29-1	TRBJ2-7	CSVVSSKAYEQYF
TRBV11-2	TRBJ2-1	CASSLDRSGRPYNEQFF
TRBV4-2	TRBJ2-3	CASSQGIKYSGTDTQYF
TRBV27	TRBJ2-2	CASSWGLANTGELFF
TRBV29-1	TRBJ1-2	CSIPAGFRNYGYTF